This T cell receptor (beta chain) was captured by sequencing in a study of human T cells and chemical hapten exposure. This clonotype has at least ten counts. CDR1 is MNHEY, CDR2 SVGEGT, per germline. The CDR3 length is 12 residues. The germline V and J ends were trimmed by 2 bases and 3 bases, with 5 bases remaining between them. Time point given: healthy volunteer bleed at 2 weeks. Whole blood, unfractionated, served as the material for total RNA extraction. As the library was built, unique molecular identifiers were attached to individual cDNA molecules. TCRdb processed the RACE reads anew with MiXCR; each CDR3 protein has one entry. In the table there are around 130,000 distinct CDR3 sequences, approximately 9.5% of which are singletons.

Sample: whole blood. V gene TRBV6-2 or TRBV6-3 combines with J gene TRBJ2-7, with D perhaps TRBD1 (5 bases). The receptor comes from a male donor in good health. Some clones in this sample may be carry-over from other donors' samples. The CDR3 DNA is TGTGCCAGCAGTTACGACAGCTACGAGCAGTACTTC. It codes for CASSYDSYEQYF.